These 24 T cell receptor beta chains came from one sample sequenced in a study of CXCR3-negative and CXCR3-positive naive CD8 T cells. UMI-labeled 5' RACE TRB cDNA libraries were prepared from the cells. Reanalyzing the 5' RACE reads, TCRdb keeps one entry per CDR3 protein, without DNA. In all, the sample yields 60,000 or so distinct CDR3 sequences. Sequencing was performed on memory CD8+ T cells from blood. These receptors originate from a human donor in good health. Some clones in this sample may be carry-over from other donors' samples.

V usage is TRBV28 and J usage is TRBJ2-7; there is no DNA to check the TCRdb D call of TRBD1. This CDR3 has 12 amino acids. Per germline, CDR1 MDHEN and CDR2 SYDVKM. The CDR3: CASQGQFYEQYF.

The V and J genes are TRBV14 and TRBJ1-1. The germline gives CDR1 SGHDN, CDR2 FVKESK. CDR3 length: 14 residues. The CDR3 sequence is CASSQGGRWTEAFF.

The V and J genes are TRBV9 and TRBJ2-1. CDR3 size: 13 residues. Germline V gene data show CDR1 as SGDLS and CDR2 as YYNGEE. The CDR3 loop is CASSLDSLNEQFF.

The chain has TRBV11-2 and TRBJ1-2; TCRdb's D gene call, TRBD1, goes unchecked for lack of DNA. Germline CDR1 reads SGHAT; CDR2 reads FQNNGV. The length of the CDR3 is 13 residues. The CDR3 here is CASSLMGENGYTF. Full variable domain (remainder filled in from reference TRBV11-2 and TRBJ1-2): EAGVAQSPRYKIIEKRQSVAFWCNPISGHATLYWYQQILGQGPKLLIQFQNNGVVDDSQLPKDRFSAERLKGVDSTLKIQPAKLEDSAVYLCASSLMGENGYTFGSGTRLTVV.

The chain has TRBV7-9 and TRBJ2-7. Per germline, CDR1 SEHNR and CDR2 FQNEAQ (reference sequence). There are 12 residues in the CDR3. Here the CDR3 reads CASSSVVGGQYF.

The chain has TRBV20-1 and TRBJ2-1; TCRdb designates TRBD2, a call that cannot be tested without DNA. CDR1 is DFQATT, CDR2 SNEGSKA, per germline (reference sequence). The CDR3 runs 15 residues. CDR3: CSARGLAGDLNEQFF.

The chain is built from TRBV5-1 and TRBJ2-7. The CDR3 spans 13 residues. Germline lookup yields CDR1 SGHRS and CDR2 YFSETQ. The CDR3 region is CASSLGVLYEQYF.

The chain has TRBV27 and TRBJ2-7; without DNA, the TCRdb call of TRBD1 cannot be checked. The length of the CDR3 is 15 residues. Per germline, CDR1 MNHEY and CDR2 SMNVEV (reference sequence). The CDR3 here is CASSLWGLREETQYF.

The chain employs TRBV6-2 or TRBV6-3 and TRBJ2-1; the D call of TRBD1 rests on TCRdb alone, since no DNA is present to check it. Germline CDR1 is MNHEY and CDR2 is SVGEGT. The CDR3 totals 16 residues. CDR3 sequence: CASSYSGQGDYNEQFF.

The chain employs TRBV29-1 and TRBJ2-1; TCRdb's D call, TRBD2, is unchecked because there is no DNA. The CDR3 spans 14 residues. From germline, CDR1 is SQVTM and CDR2 ANQGSEA. This CDR3 reads CSVPSAGLGNEQFF.

This sequence joins TRBV7-6 and TRBJ2-1; the TCRdb D gene call, TRBD2, has no DNA to confirm it. Germline V CDR1 and CDR2: SGHVS, FNYEAQ. The CDR3 covers 13 residues. CDR3 sequence: CASSLLAGDEQFF.

The chain couples TRBV5-6 to TRBJ2-3. This CDR3 has 12 amino acids. The germline CDR1 and CDR2 sequences are SGHDT and YYEEEE. The CDR3 sequence: CASSYNTDTQYF.

CDR3 amino acids: CASSPSGGAGSGDTQYF. The J gene is TRBJ2-3, the V gene TRBV7-7; TCRdb selects TRBD1, and the lack of DNA leaves this call unchecked. The CDR3 covers 17 residues. Germline CDR1 reads SSHAT; CDR2 reads FNYEAQ (reference sequence).

The chain links TRBV3-1 to TRBJ2-3. CDR3 size: 12 residues. The V gene's germline CDR1 is LGHDT and CDR2 YNNKEL (reference sequence). CDR3 sequence reads: CASSPFPDTQYF.

The chain combines TRBV28 with TRBJ2-1. This CDR3 is 13 amino acids long. From germline, CDR1 is MDHEN and CDR2 SYDVKM. The CDR3: CAGRRTARNEQFF.

The rearrangement joins TRBV5-1 to TRBJ1-6; TCRdb gives TRBD1 as the D gene, but with no DNA this cannot be confirmed. Germline CDR1 SGHRS, CDR2 YFSETQ. This CDR3 comprises 19 residues. CDR3 sequence reads: CASSLALEGTAAGNSPLHF.

The chain is built from TRBV29-1 and TRBJ2-3; TCRdb names TRBD2, which stays unverified in the absence of DNA. The germline CDR1 and CDR2 sequences are SQVTM and ANQGSEA. CDR3 length equals 14 residues. CDR3 sequence: CSVGLAGFTDTQYF.

CDR3 residues: CASSYGRDRVDQPQHF. This chain joins TRBV6-5 and TRBJ1-5; no DNA is available, so the TRBD1 call from TCRdb remains unchecked. This CDR3 comprises 16 residues. Germline V gives CDR1 MNHEY, CDR2 SVGAGI.

The chain links TRBV7-8 to TRBJ2-7; TCRdb's D call of TRBD1 is untestable without DNA. Germline-derived CDR1 and CDR2 are SGHVS and FQNEAQ. This CDR3 spans 14 amino acids. This chain's CDR3 is CASSWDRGRYEQYF.

V and J are TRBV7-6 and TRBJ2-7; TCRdb gives TRBD2 as the D gene, but with no DNA this cannot be confirmed. CDR1 is SGHVS, CDR2 FNYEAQ, per germline. This CDR3 has 16 residues. The CDR3 loop reads CASSLEASGGSYEQYF.

The chain has TRBV11-2 and TRBJ2-1; there is no DNA to check the TCRdb D call of TRBD2. The CDR3 loop spans 15 amino acids. Germline values: CDR1 SGHAT, CDR2 FQNNGV. CDR3 loop: CASSAQNREGFEQFF.

This rearrangement joins TRBV6-5 to TRBJ2-1; TCRdb lists TRBD1, though no DNA is available to test this call. The CDR3 covers 16 residues. Looked up from germline, CDR1 is MNHEY and CDR2 is SVGAGI. The chain's CDR3 is CASSYWGASSYNEQFF.

The chain links TRBV12-3 or TRBV12-4 to TRBJ2-1; TCRdb calls TRBD1, which cannot be checked without DNA. The CDR3 extends over 15 amino acids. CDR3 in amino acids: CASDPGTRKNNEQFF.

The V and J genes are TRBV29-1 and TRBJ2-5. The CDR3 length is 13 residues. The V gene's germline CDR1 is SQVTM and CDR2 ANQGSEA. CDR3 sequence: CSVSPWGEETQYF.